This T cell receptor (beta chain) was documented in a study of cytomegalovirus exposure and HLA in healthy donors. Study background: The same platform used for the 500 to 850 first-cohort repertoires was also used for the 95 to 150 validation repertoires, as a later analysis reported.

Sequencing used immunoSEQ multiplex PCR; TCRdb keeps in-frame clones, though not all of them. The sample carries some 110,000 clones, about 94% recorded once. The V gene's germline CDR1 is SGHTA and CDR2 FQGNSA. The ends were cut back, 3 bases at V and 15 bases at J, with 15 bases in the middle. This CDR3 is 12 amino acids long. The sample consisted of PBMCs. This clonotype originated in a woman in her late teens or twenties in good health and CMV-seronegative. J is TRBJ2-1 and V is TRBV7-2, with D uncertain. CDR3 sequence reads: CASSFHGAHLFF. In DNA, the CDR3 is TGTGCCAGCAGCTTTCACGGAGCGCACCTGTTCTTC. The variable domain in full, completed from reference TRBV7-2 and TRBJ2-1, reads GAGVSQSPSNKVTEKGKDVELRCDPISGHTALYWYRQSLGQGLEFLIYFQGNSAPDKSGLPSDRFSAERTGGSVSTLTIQRTQQEDSAVYLCASSFHGAHLFFGPGTRLTVL.